This TCR beta chain was retrieved from a study of a mutant IDH1 vaccine in newly diagnosed glioma. Study overall: Vaccinations, eight in total, occurred in weeks 1, 3, 5, 7, 11, 15, 19, 23. Vaccination started 4-6 weeks after radiotherapy alone, or with temozolomide cycles.

Worth noting for this clone: The antigen remains unidentified.

Study-level results: Among top peripheral T cell clonotypes, changes seemed unrelated to pseudoprogression. Immune responses arising from the vaccine appeared in approximately 92% of patients.

Germline V lookup: CDR1 SEHNR, CDR2 FQNEAQ (reference sequence). The CDR3 runs to 17 residues. With V trimmed by 5 bases and J by 2 bases, 12 bases remained unmatched. Repertoires were generated with immunoSEQ multiplex PCR, while TCRdb's copy carries only in-frame clones and drops some. Among 70,000 to 100,000 clones, 75% to 95% were seen once, and the ten largest hold roughly 0.5%. Noted time point: week 5, during vaccination. Every single dose of the vaccine, 300 ug of mutant IDH1 20-mer peptide, came with topical imiquimod. The receptor's source is a woman between 50 and 59 years old with glioma. The chain recombines TRBV7-9 with TRBJ1-3; 7 nucleotides line up with TRBD1. Sequenced here: PBMCs, sampled from a glioma patient whose treatment included an IDH1 peptide vaccine. For the CDR3, the DNA is TGTGCCAGCAGCCCCCCCTCCCAACAGGGGCCTGGAAACACCATATATTTT. Residues: CASSPPSQQGPGNTIYF.